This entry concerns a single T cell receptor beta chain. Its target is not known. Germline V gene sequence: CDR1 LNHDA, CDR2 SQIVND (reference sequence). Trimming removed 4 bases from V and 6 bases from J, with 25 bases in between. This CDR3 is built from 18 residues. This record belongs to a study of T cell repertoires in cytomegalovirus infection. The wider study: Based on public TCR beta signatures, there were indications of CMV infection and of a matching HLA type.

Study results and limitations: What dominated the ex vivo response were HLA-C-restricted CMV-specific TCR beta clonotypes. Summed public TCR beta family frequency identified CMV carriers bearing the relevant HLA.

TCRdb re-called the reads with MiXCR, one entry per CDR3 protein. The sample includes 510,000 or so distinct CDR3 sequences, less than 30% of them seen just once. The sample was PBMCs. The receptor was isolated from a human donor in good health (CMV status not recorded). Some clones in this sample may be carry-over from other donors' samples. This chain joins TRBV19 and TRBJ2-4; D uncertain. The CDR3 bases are TGTGCCAGTAGTAAATCCCCCAACGTCCGGGCTGGTAGAAACATTCAGTACTTC. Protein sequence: CASSKSPNVRAGRNIQYF.